These 18 T cell receptor beta chains share one sample of origin, sequenced in a study of early T cells in non-severe SARS-CoV-2 infection. TCRdb called the 5' RACE reads again in MiXCR, with one record for every CDR3 protein. The sample shows tens of thousands of distinct CDR3 sequences, 20% of them seen only once. Source: whole blood, taken at baseline. Receptors were obtained from an adult who was a healthcare worker with PCR-confirmed SARS-CoV-2 infection or an uninfected control (not recorded which).

The chain joins TRBV5-1 to TRBJ1-6; no definite D call. The germline V gene encodes CDR1 SGHRS and CDR2 YFSETQ. The CDR3 runs to 13 residues. Trimming pared 0 bases from V and 8 bases from J, leaving 6 bases between. CDR3 sequence reads: CASSLAGYSPLHF. CDR3 nucleotides: TGCGCCAGCAGCTTGGCCGGATATTCACCCCTCCACTTT.

This clonotype was picked up a small number of times. The CDR3 loop is CASSLEDRGDTQYF. CDR3 nucleotide sequence: TGTGCCAGCAGTCTCGAGGACCGGGGAGATACGCAGTATTTT. J is TRBJ2-3 and V is TRBV12-3 or TRBV12-4, with a tentative D call TRBD2 (5 bases). This CDR3 is 14 amino acids long. The V end lost 5 bases, the J end lost 5 bases, and 14 bases lay between the germline ends.

This clonotype was counted between two and nine times. The chain couples TRBV7-9 to TRBJ2-7, with a possible D match to TRBD2 (5 bases). Germline CDR1 and CDR2: SEHNR and FQNEAQ (reference sequence). Trimming pared 5 bases from V and 5 bases from J, leaving 16 bases between. The CDR3 totals 14 residues. CDR3 DNA sequence: TGTGCCAGCAGCCTAAGTCCTGGAGGTGACGAGCAGTACTTC. The encoded protein is CASSLSPGGDEQYF.

In this sample, this clonotype turned up many times. CDR3 sequence reads: CASSLSGPQETQYF. The CDR3 DNA sequence: TGTGCCAGCAGCCTCAGCGGGCCCCAAGAGACCCAGTACTTC. V usage is TRBV12-3 or TRBV12-4 and J usage is TRBJ2-5, with D possibly TRBD2 on 6 matching bases. The ends were cut back, 6 bases at V and 1 base at J, with 12 bases in the middle. The CDR3 loop spans 14 amino acids.

This clonotype has just a few counts. In DNA form, the CDR3 reads TGCGCCAGCAGCCCATGGAGGACAGGGGAAAACTATGGCTACACCTTC. This translates into CASSPWRTGENYGYTF. The V call is TRBV5-1, the J call TRBJ1-2; TRBD1 aligns across 9 bases. Germline lookup yields CDR1 SGHRS and CDR2 YFSETQ. The CDR3 has 16 amino acids. The junction had 9 bases not matched to a gene; V was cut back by 4 bases and J by 2 bases.

The V gene is TRBV7-8, the J gene TRBJ2-5; D possibly corresponds to TRBD2 (6 bases). From germline, CDR1 is SGHVS and CDR2 FQNEAQ. CDR3 length equals 16 residues. The V end was cut by 3 bases, the J end by 5 bases, with 19 bases between. The CDR3 DNA follows: TGTGCCAGCAGCTTGGAAGGAGGGGCCCGTGGGGAGACCCAGTACTTC. Its protein is CASSLEGGARGETQYF.

This clonotype was observed many times. The J gene is TRBJ2-7, the V gene TRBV20-1, with D tentatively TRBD2 (6 bases). V was trimmed by 3 bases and J by 0 bases, leaving 21 bases between them. There are 17 residues in the CDR3. Germline V gene sequence: CDR1 DFQATT, CDR2 SNEGSKA (reference sequence). The CDR3, as DNA: TGCAGTGCTAGCCTTAGACTCGGGACTTCGAACTCCTACGAGCAGTACTTC. Residues: CSASLRLGTSNSYEQYF.

This clonotype appeared many times. The CDR3 nucleotides are TGTGCCAGCAGTCGCCCCATTAGCGGCAATGAGCAGTTCTTC. This encodes CASSRPISGNEQFF. The J gene is TRBJ2-1, the V gene TRBV12-3 or TRBV12-4, with D tentatively TRBD2 (6 bases). There are 14 residues in the CDR3. The V gene lost 5 bases and the J gene lost 6 bases, with 14 bases spanning the gap.

This clonotype was found once. V and J are TRBV2 and TRBJ2-1; 9 bases map to TRBD1. Germline V lookup: CDR1 SNHLY, CDR2 FYNNEI. With 6 bases clipped from V and 9 bases from J, the junction kept 9 bases outside the gene matches. The CDR3 has 14 amino acids. DNA of the CDR3: TGTGCCAGCAGGTCACAGGGGGCGCGGGGTGAGCAGTTCTTC. As protein: CASRSQGARGEQFF.

This clonotype was observed a handful of times. The chain combines TRBV5-1 with TRBJ2-1; a weak D match, TRBD1 (7 bases). V lost 2 bases and J lost 7, with 16 bases in between. CDR1 is SGHRS and CDR2 is YFSETQ in the germline V gene. The CDR3 is 15 amino acids. The CDR3 region has the DNA TGCGCCAGCAGCTTCGGAGGGGGCTTCTTTAATGAGCAGTTCTTC. Protein: CASSFGGGFFNEQFF.

This rearrangement joins TRBV10-1 to TRBJ1-1; D gene unclear. This CDR3 is built from 14 residues. The V gene lost 2 bases and the J gene lost 4 bases, with 11 bases spanning the gap. Germline lookup yields CDR1 WNHNN and CDR2 SYGVQD (reference sequence). The CDR3 protein is CASSEALAGTEAFF. CDR3 nucleotide sequence: TGCGCCAGCAGTGAGGCCCTCGCGGGCACTGAAGCTTTCTTT.

A few counts support this clonotype. The chain uses TRBV6-5 and TRBJ1-6, with D hard to call. Germline V gives CDR1 MNHEY, CDR2 SVGAGI. The CDR3 consists of 14 residues. Trimming took off 6 bases at V and 8 bases at J, with 14 bases between the two ends. The CDR3 DNA reads as TGTGCCAGCAGCAAAATGATTGTCGATTCACCCCTCCACTTT. It translates to CASSKMIVDSPLHF.

At least ten counts were recorded for this clonotype. The chain carries TRBV18 and TRBJ2-6; TRBD1 aligns across 7 bases. CDR1 is KGHSH and CDR2 is LQKENI in the germline V gene. This CDR3 is 19 amino acids long. J gave up 0 bases and V 3 bases, and 11 bases lay outside the gene matches. The CDR3 spells CASSPVRDSRVSGANVLTF. Here the CDR3 DNA reads TGTGCCAGCTCACCCGTACGGGACAGTCGAGTCTCTGGGGCCAACGTCCTGACTTTC. Together with reference TRBV18 and TRBJ2-6, the CDR3 gives the full variable domain: NAGVMQNPRHLVRRRGQEARLRCSPMKGHSHVYWYRQLPEEGLKFMVYLQKENIIDESGMPKERFSAEFPKEGPSILRIQQVVRGDSAAYFCASSPVRDSRVSGANVLTFGAGSRLTVL.

The table lists this clonotype with many counts. The chain joins TRBV25-1 to TRBJ2-7, with D maybe TRBD1 (6 bases). The CDR3 consists of 13 residues. The germline V gene has CDR1 MGHDK and CDR2 SYGVNS. V lost 6 bases, J lost 3 bases, and 12 bases lay in between. The DNA of the CDR3 is TGTGCCAGCAGCGAGGACAGCTTCTACGAGCAGTACTTC. Protein: CASSEDSFYEQYF.

J is TRBJ1-2 and V is TRBV3-1; 10 nucleotides agree with TRBD1. V lost 2 bases to trimming and J lost 4 bases; unmatched junction nucleotides: 7. Looked up from germline, CDR1 is LGHDT and CDR2 is YNNKEL (reference sequence). There are 16 residues in the CDR3. CDR3 residues: CASSQSGTGEAYGYTF. CDR3 bases: TGTGCCAGCAGCCAATCCGGGACAGGGGAGGCCTATGGCTACACCTTC.

This clonotype appeared many times. V and J are TRBV29-1 and TRBJ1-1; D possibly corresponds to TRBD1 (6 bases). The CDR3 length is 14 residues. The V end was cut by 7 bases, the J end by 6 bases, with 21 bases between. CDR1 is SQVTM, CDR2 ANQGSEA, per germline. The CDR3 coding sequence is TGCAGCGCCGACCGGGGGGCCCCGGCGGCTGAAGCTTTCTTT. As protein: CSADRGAPAAEAFF.

The chain carries TRBV4-2 and TRBJ1-3; D call uncertain. The V end lost 0 bases, the J end lost 0 bases, and 6 bases lay between the germline ends. This CDR3 region has 15 residues. Germline V gene lookup returns CDR1 LGHNA and CDR2 YNFKEQ. The CDR3 bases are TGTGCCAGCAGCCAAGAAGGGAGCTCTGGAAACACCATATATTTT. It is translated as CASSQEGSSGNTIYF.

This clonotype was detected a few times. CDR3 sequence reads: CASSPFILAGSTGELFF. The DNA of the CDR3 is TGCGCCAGCAGCCCATTCATACTAGCGGGGTCCACCGGGGAGCTGTTTTTT. The chain recombines TRBV4-1 with TRBJ2-2; 10 bases are shared with TRBD2. The CDR3 extends over 17 amino acids. V shed 4 bases and J 4 bases; nucleotides not matched to a gene: 9. Germline V CDR1 and CDR2: MGHRA, YSYEKL.